The source of this TCR beta chain is a study of blood T cell repertoires in COVID-19. The method was immunoSEQ multiplex PCR; TCRdb's version includes in-frame clones alone and lacks a portion of them. The data hold fewer than 150,000 clones, with roughly four fifths observed a single time. Germline V gene lookup returns CDR1 LGHDT and CDR2 YNNKEL (reference sequence). V was pared by 2 bases and J by 4 bases, with 11 bases between. The CDR3 spans 14 residues. Sequenced material: peripheral blood. The V and J genes are TRBV3-1 (or the pseudogene TRBV3-2) and TRBJ1-1, with a possible D match to TRBD1 (6 bases). This TCR was recovered from a human donor in a cohort sampled during active COVID-19. The CDR3 loop is CASSQHDRFTEAFF. For the CDR3, the DNA is TGTGCCAGCAGCCAACACGACAGGTTCACTGAAGCTTTCTTT.